The entry below describes one T cell receptor beta chain. Its antigen is as yet unknown. Germline CDR1 is SGHNT and CDR2 is YYREEE (reference sequence). J gave up 7 bases and V 3 bases, and 11 bases lay outside the gene matches. The length of the CDR3 is 16 residues. The data are from a study of T cell responses to AZD1222 COVID-19 vaccine. Points from the study as a whole: Donors in the cohort were predominantly white British and more often female, and clonal diversity was possibly underestimated. Repertoires were obtained only post-peak T cell response. The reported proportion of spike-specific TCRs targeting unmutated variant regions was nearly half.

Only in-frame clones appear in the TCRdb table, and some are missing; sequencing was by immunoSEQ multiplex PCR. The table lists about 150,000 clones, 80% to 90% of them singletons. Material: peripheral blood, obtained after recovery from COVID-19. The origin of this receptor is an adult who had recovered from COVID-19. This chain uses TRBV5-4 with TRBJ2-2, with TRBD2 identical over 8 bases. The CDR3 region has the DNA TGTGCCAGCAGCTCGGGTGGGACTAGGGTGGTCGGGGAGCTGTTTTTT. Protein: CASSSGGTRVVGELFF.